This entry lists 10 T cell receptor beta chains sequenced from one sample in a study of cytomegalovirus exposure and HLA in healthy donors. This PCR relied on a set of 60 Vbeta primers and 13 Jbeta primers. Assay: immunoSEQ multiplex PCR; the TCRdb copy retains only in-frame clones and omits some. The sample holds roughly 190,000 clones, around 80% seen once. Sequencing input: PBMCs. These receptors all stem from a woman in her late teens or twenties in good health and CMV-seronegative.

This chain uses TRBV28 with TRBJ1-3, with no clear D. Trimming left V 6 bases short and J 0 bases short, with 9 bases between. Per germline, CDR1 MDHEN and CDR2 SYDVKM. The CDR3 loop spans 14 amino acids. The CDR3 region is CASSPRFSGNTIYF. As DNA, the CDR3 is TGTGCCAGCAGCCCCCGTTTCTCTGGAAACACCATATATTTT.

The V and J genes are TRBV19 and TRBJ2-7, with 10 bases aligning to TRBD1. V gave up 5 bases and J gave up 2 bases; unmatched junction bases: 3. Per germline, CDR1 LNHDA and CDR2 SQIVND (reference sequence). The CDR3 sequence is 14 residues long. The CDR3 DNA is TGTGCCAGTAGTGCCGGGACAGGGGCCTACGAGCAGTACTTC. Encoded protein: CASSAGTGAYEQYF. The full variable domain, its missing parts supplied by reference TRBV19 and TRBJ2-7, is DGGITQSPKYLFRKEGQNVTLSCEQNLNHDAMYWYRQDPGQGLRLIYYSQIVNDFQKGDIAEGYSVSREKKESFPLTVTSAQKNPTAFYLCASSAGTGAYEQYFGPGTRLTVT.

The gene calls are TRBV7-9 and TRBJ1-2; TRBD1 agrees at 12 bases. Germline lookup yields CDR1 SEHNR and CDR2 FQNEAQ (reference sequence). The length of the CDR3 is 14 residues. The V and J ends lost 6 bases and 13 bases, in that order; junction bases with no gene match: 12. In DNA, the CDR3 is TGTGCCAGCAGACCGACCGGGACAGGGGGCGCTTGCACCTTC. As protein: CASRPTGTGGACTF.

This sequence joins TRBV2 and TRBJ2-1, with TRBD2 as a possible D gene (5 bases). This CDR3 comprises 15 residues. The V gene lost 0 bases and the J gene lost 8 bases, with 14 bases spanning the gap. Germline values: CDR1 SNHLY, CDR2 FYNNEI. The CDR3 loop is CASSEAVVVGDEQFF. The DNA for the CDR3 is TGTGCCAGCAGTGAAGCGGTCGTTGTGGGAGATGAGCAGTTCTTC.

The chain employs TRBV19 and TRBJ1-1, with TRBD1 as a possible D gene (5 bases). CDR1 LNHDA and CDR2 SQIVND come from the germline V gene (reference sequence). This CDR3 comprises 16 residues. V lost 4 bases, J lost 4 bases, and 19 bases lay in between. As DNA, the CDR3 is TGTGCCAGTAGTACTTGGACATATGGCGATGTCACTGAAGCTTTCTTT. Residues: CASSTWTYGDVTEAFF.

The chain uses TRBV29-1 and TRBJ2-5; 8 bases align to TRBD2. Germline V gene sequence: CDR1 SQVTM, CDR2 ANQGSEA. The CDR3 totals 12 residues. After removal of 8 bases from V and 3 bases from J, the junction contained 5 bases not matched to a gene. The CDR3 bases are TGCAGCCCCAAGACTAGCGAAGAGACCCAGTACTTC. Residues: CSPKTSEETQYF.

This clone was seen a single time. The rearrangement links TRBV7-9 to TRBJ2-5, with 9 bases lining up with TRBD1. The length of the CDR3 is 16 residues. V was clipped by 3 bases and J by 7 bases; unmatched bases: 12. Germline CDR1 and CDR2: SEHNR and FQNEAQ (reference sequence). The CDR3 loop is CASSLDGQGRRGTQYF. The CDR3 region has the DNA TGTGCCAGCAGCTTGGACGGACAGGGGCGGAGAGGGACCCAGTACTTC.

J is TRBJ1-6 and V is TRBV6-5; D gene uncertain. The length of the CDR3 is 15 residues. Germline-derived CDR1 and CDR2 are MNHEY and SVGAGI. V was pared by 7 bases and J by 0 bases, with 10 bases between. Written as DNA, the CDR3 is TGTGCCAGCAATCGGGCGGGCTCCTATAATTCACCCCTCCACTTT. This gives the protein CASNRAGSYNSPLHF.

This clone occurred once. The V and J genes are TRBV19 and TRBJ2-5; 9 bases fit TRBD1. Trimming took 5 bases from V and 5 from J; bases not matched to a gene: 18. The CDR3 spans 18 residues. CDR1 is LNHDA and CDR2 is SQIVND in the germline V gene (reference sequence). The CDR3, as DNA: TGTGCCAGTAGTCTCGGGACAGGGCGCCGTACTTTGAGGGAGACCCAGTACTTC. Its translation is CASSLGTGRRTLRETQYF.

The rearrangement uses TRBV4-2 and TRBJ2-7, with 11 bases lining up with TRBD2. Germline CDR1 reads LGHNA; CDR2 reads YNFKEQ. V lost 3 bases to trimming and J lost 9 bases; unmatched junction nucleotides: 7. There are 14 residues in the CDR3. CDR3 sequence: CASSHGTSGALQYF. For the CDR3, the DNA is TGTGCCAGCAGCCATGGGACTAGCGGAGCCCTGCAGTACTTC.